Below are 10 T cell receptor beta chains sequenced from a single sample in a study of shared clonotypes between healthy human individuals. Measured with immunoSEQ multiplex PCR; TCRdb has only the in-frame clones, and not every one. This sample has around 750,000 clones, with about 74% found just once. The sample comprised memory CD4+ T cells sorted from blood. As to subset: CD45RA-negative fraction. The receptors shown here come from a woman in her thirties in good health.

The chain carries TRBV6-6 and TRBJ2-3; unclear D gene. The V end lost 6 bases, the J end lost 1 base, and 8 bases lay between the germline ends. Germline CDR1 MNHNY, CDR2 SVGAGI (reference sequence). This CDR3 is 13 amino acids long. CDR3 residues: CASSKPRTDTQYF. The CDR3 nucleotides read TGTGCCAGCAGCAAACCTCGCACAGATACGCAGTATTTT.

This chain joins TRBV11-2 and TRBJ2-7, with D uncertain. Trimming cost V 2 bases and J 5 bases, with 10 bases left between them. Germline assignment: CDR1 SGHAT and CDR2 FQNNGV. The CDR3 has 13 residues. This CDR3 is CASSLPLVHEQYF. CDR3 DNA sequence: TGTGCCAGCAGCTTACCCCTCGTCCACGAGCAGTACTTC.

The chain combines TRBV5-4 with TRBJ1-2, with 8 bases lining up with TRBD1. The germline V gene encodes CDR1 SGHNT and CDR2 YYREEE (reference sequence). Trimming took 1 base from V and 6 from J; bases not matched to a gene: 5. CDR3 length: 14 residues. CDR3 amino acids: CASSLYQGANGYTF. In DNA, the CDR3 is TGTGCCAGCAGCTTGTATCAGGGGGCAAATGGCTACACCTTC.

The chain has TRBV5-6 and TRBJ2-1; 7 bases align to TRBD2. Trimming removed 0 bases from V and 2 bases from J; junction bases left unmatched: 5. Germline assignment: CDR1 SGHDT and CDR2 YYEEEE. CDR3 length: 16 residues. CDR3 region: CASSLDRGVTYNEQFF. CDR3 sequence (DNA): TGTGCCAGCAGCTTGGATCGGGGGGTCACCTACAATGAGCAGTTCTTC.

The chain recombines TRBV5-1 with TRBJ2-1, with D possibly TRBD2 on 6 matching bases. In germline, CDR1 is SGHRS, CDR2 YFSETQ. This CDR3 spans 14 amino acids. V was shortened by 0 bases and J by 8 bases, with 12 bases between the two germline ends. CDR3 nucleotide sequence: TGCGCCAGCAGCTTGGGTAGCGGAGGGGATGAGCAGTTCTTC. Its translation is CASSLGSGGDEQFF.

This chain connects TRBV29-1 to TRBJ1-4, with a tentative D call TRBD1 (5 bases). The length of the CDR3 is 12 residues. Germline CDR1 is SQVTM and CDR2 is ANQGSEA. Trimming removed 6 bases at V and 8 bases at J, with 13 bases between. CDR3 amino acids: CSVSGGEEKLFF. For the CDR3, the DNA is TGCAGCGTCTCGGGGGGGGAGGAAAAACTGTTTTTT.

This clone came up once. The J gene is TRBJ1-6, the V gene TRBV7-9; the match to TRBD1 covers 8 bases. This CDR3 has 14 amino acids. Germline-derived CDR1 and CDR2 are SEHNR and FQNEAQ (reference sequence). Trimming at V came to 4 bases and at J to 8 bases, leaving 4 bases not matched to a gene. The CDR3 nucleotides read TGTGCCAGCAGCTCAGGGGGCGGGTATTCACCCCTCCACTTT. It encodes CASSSGGGYSPLHF.

CDR3 sequence reads: CASSQGGLAGGRAYEQYF. For the CDR3, the DNA is TGTGCCAGCAGCCAAGGGGGTCTAGCGGGAGGGCGGGCCTACGAGCAGTACTTC. The rearrangement uses TRBV4-2 and TRBJ2-7; 12 nucleotides line up with TRBD2. The germline V gene encodes CDR1 LGHNA and CDR2 YNFKEQ. V lost 1 base to trimming and J lost 2 bases; unmatched junction nucleotides: 9. The CDR3 has 18 residues.

This rearrangement joins TRBV18 to TRBJ1-4; 8 bases are shared with TRBD1. The CDR3 consists of 16 residues. J lost 7 bases, V lost 0 bases, and 7 bases had no gene match. Germline assignment: CDR1 KGHSH and CDR2 LQKENI. The DNA of the CDR3 is TGTGCCAGCTCACCACCTTCAGGGGGCAGGTTTGAAAAACTGTTTTTT. It is translated as CASSPPSGGRFEKLFF.

The rearrangement uses TRBV28 and TRBJ1-2; 10 bases agree with TRBD1. J was trimmed by 3 bases and V by 5 bases; bases with no gene match: 9. Germline loops: CDR1 MDHEN, CDR2 SYDVKM. This CDR3 is built from 16 residues. The CDR3 sequence is CASSPGTGALYYGYTF. In nucleotides, the CDR3 is TGTGCCAGCAGTCCCGGGACAGGGGCTCTTTACTATGGCTACACCTTC.